This TCR beta chain appears in the sequencing data of a study of blood T cells in healthy people across ages. Each sample had at least 6 million PBMCs isolated. This clonotype was counted a few times. The antigen is not known. Whole-study findings and limits: Across the age range, TCR beta diversity per million T cells fell in a roughly linear way. Across samples, TCR beta diversity tracked strongly with naive T cell percentage.

V lost 1 base, J lost 2 bases, and 14 bases lay in between. CDR1 DFQATT and CDR2 SNEGSKA come from the germline V gene (reference sequence). The CDR3 extends over 15 amino acids. A second about 7 to 11 cycle PCR used barcoded and J-beta primers. Every individual sample yielded 2.5 million or more paired-end reads (each containing CDR3). One entry per CDR3 protein results from TCRdb running MiXCR on the 5' RACE reads. This sample has fewer than 2,000,000 distinct CDR3 sequences, with about two fifths found just once. The sequenced sample consisted of blood. The receptor was isolated from a human donor in good health. The gene calls are TRBV20-1 and TRBJ1-2; D gene ambiguous. CDR3 amino acids: CSARGFKIGNYGYTF. DNA for the CDR3: TGCAGTGCTAGAGGGTTTAAGATAGGGAACTATGGCTACACCTTC.